Listed here are 5 T cell receptor beta chains from one sample, sequenced in a study of naive and memory T cell subsets. The SP2 primer and nested alpha and beta constant region primers amplified ligated cDNA in four rounds. TCRdb re-derived calls from the UMI-ligation and nested PCR reads in MiXCR, one entry per CDR3 protein. The sample consists of more than 13,000 distinct CDR3 sequences, roughly 5.2% of them appearing once. Treatment indicated: skin biopsy from PPD injection site in Mantoux-positive individual. An oligonucleotide containing a UMI was ligated to the 3' end of TCR cDNA. The sample in question was skin, obtained from a tuberculin skin test site. The source of these receptors is an adult in good health.

J is TRBJ1-2 and V is TRBV3-1; perhaps TRBD1 as D (5 bases). CDR1 is LGHDT, CDR2 YNNKEL, per germline (reference sequence). V was shortened by 3 bases and J by 6 bases, with 14 bases between the two germline ends. The CDR3 runs 14 residues. The CDR3 sequence is CASSQGEWVNGYTF. The CDR3 DNA reads as TGTGCCAGCAGCCAGGGGGAATGGGTAAATGGCTACACCTTC.

This clonotype is labeled as medium-sized (0.01 to 0.1%). The chain combines TRBV7-8 with TRBJ2-3; D gene unclear. The V gene's germline CDR1 is SGHVS and CDR2 FQNEAQ. Trimming left V 8 bases short and J 6 bases short, with 9 bases between. The CDR3 totals 11 residues. CDR3 coding DNA: TGTGCCAGCGGTGCTTTCGATACGCAGTATTTT. Its protein is CASGAFDTQYF.

This clonotype is labeled medium-sized (0.01 to 0.1%). CDR3 bases: TGTGCCAGCAGCCAAGAGAGGGAGGGTAACCACCGGGCCACTGAAGCTTTCTTT. Amino acids: CASSQEREGNHRATEAFF. V is TRBV4-2 and J is TRBJ1-1, with D unclear. The CDR3 totals 18 residues. Germline V gives CDR1 LGHNA, CDR2 YNFKEQ. V lost 0 bases, J lost 4 bases, and 21 bases lay in between.

This clonotype is categorized as medium-sized. CDR3 nucleotides: TGTGCCAGCAGCTTAGCGCGACAAGGGGAGCTGTTTTTT. Protein product: CASSLARQGELFF. The chain uses TRBV7-2 and TRBJ2-2; no clear D. Germline V gene sequence: CDR1 SGHTA, CDR2 FQGNSA. The CDR3 consists of 13 residues. The V end was cut by 0 bases, the J end by 8 bases, with 7 bases between.

This clonotype was recorded only once. A much larger clone lies one base from this, so it may be a read error. V and J are TRBV20-1 and TRBJ1-1; TRBD1 might be the D (5 bases). CDR3 length equals 17 residues. V was trimmed by 2 bases and J by 5 bases, leaving 24 bases between them. Germline V gene lookup returns CDR1 DFQATT and CDR2 SNEGSKA (reference sequence). This CDR3 is CSARNHGGRKGRTEAFF. CDR3 in DNA: TGCAGTGCTAGAAATCATGGGGGAAGAAAGGGACGGACTGAAGCTTTCTTT.